Each of the 18 T cell receptor beta chains below was sequenced from the same sample in a study of neoadjuvant anti-PD-1 for oral cavity cancer. Indicated time point: after neoadjuvant nivolumab, at surgical resection. This table comes from immunoSEQ multiplex PCR, and its TCRdb copy is limited to in-frame clones, with some not included. The sample yields over 11,000 clones, approximately 70% seen once. The sample here was PBMCs, taken after nivolumab (anti-PD-1) treatment. The source of these receptors is a person aged 35 to 85 with oral cavity squamous cell carcinoma.

The chain recombines TRBV27 with TRBJ1-5; perhaps TRBD1 as D (5 bases). The V gene's germline CDR1 is MNHEY and CDR2 SMNVEV (reference sequence). V lost 6 bases and J 4 bases, leaving 16 bases between the germline ends. The CDR3 loop spans 15 amino acids. The CDR3 nucleotides are TGTGCCAGCAGCTCAACCGGGACCGGTAATCAGCCCCAGCATTTT. Translating it yields CASSSTGTGNQPQHF.

J is TRBJ2-7 and V is TRBV2, with unresolved D. Germline lookup yields CDR1 SNHLY and CDR2 FYNNEI. The length of the CDR3 is 14 residues. Deletions cut 0 bases from V and 2 bases from J, with 8 bases between. The chain's CDR3 is CASSEAYGTYEQYF. The CDR3 region has the DNA TGTGCCAGCAGTGAAGCGTACGGAACCTACGAGCAGTACTTC.

V usage is TRBV6-6 and J usage is TRBJ2-1; TRBD1 matches at 9 bases. Trimming cost V 5 bases and J 7 bases; bases outside gene matches: 9. Germline assignment: CDR1 MNHNY and CDR2 SVGAGI (reference sequence). The CDR3 loop spans 15 amino acids. CDR3 sequence reads: CASSIDRGDGNEQFF. Written as DNA, the CDR3 is TGTGCCAGCAGTATTGACAGGGGGGACGGGAATGAGCAGTTCTTC.

This sequence joins TRBV5-4 and TRBJ2-6, with D perhaps TRBD1 (5 bases). The V end lost 0 bases, the J end lost 2 bases, and 15 bases lay between the germline ends. From germline, CDR1 is SGHNT and CDR2 YYREEE (reference sequence). This CDR3 is built from 18 residues. CDR3 amino acids: CASSLAWQGGAGANVLTF. CDR3 bases: TGTGCCAGCAGCTTGGCCTGGCAGGGTGGCGCTGGGGCCAACGTCCTGACTTTC. The full variable domain, its missing parts supplied by reference TRBV5-4 and TRBJ2-6, is ETGVTQSPTHLIKTRGQQVTLRCSSQSGHNTVSWYQQALGQGPQFIFQYYREEENGRGNFPPRFSGLQFPNYSSELNVNALELDDSALYLCASSLAWQGGAGANVLTFGAGSRLTVL.

This chain connects TRBV2 to TRBJ2-3; 10 nucleotides agree with TRBD2. The CDR3 covers 17 residues. V trimming: 3 bases; J trimming: 0 bases; junction bases outside the gene matches: 6. Germline CDR1 and CDR2: SNHLY and FYNNEI. The CDR3 protein is CASSDLAGASSTDTQYF. The CDR3 DNA sequence: TGTGCCAGCAGTGACCTAGCGGGAGCCTCTAGCACAGATACGCAGTATTTT.

The rearrangement uses TRBV4-1 and TRBJ2-7, with 7 bases identical to TRBD1. The CDR3 covers 15 residues. V dropped 3 bases and J dropped 2; count of bases not matched to a gene: 7. Germline CDR1 MGHRA, CDR2 YSYEKL. The CDR3 sequence: CASSQRDSSAYEQYF. DNA for the CDR3: TGCGCCAGCAGCCAGAGGGACAGCTCAGCCTACGAGCAGTACTTC.

Within the sample, this clone is medium-sized. The chain couples TRBV6-5 to TRBJ1-1; D gene uncertain. Trimming removed 6 bases at V and 8 bases at J, with 10 bases between. The germline CDR1 and CDR2 sequences are MNHEY and SVGAGI. The CDR3 extends over 11 amino acids. For the CDR3, the DNA is TGTGCCAGCAGCCGATGGTCGGAAGCTTTCTTT. Translation: CASSRWSEAFF.

The chain is built from TRBV5-1 and TRBJ2-2, with unresolved D. The length of the CDR3 is 15 residues. V lost 2 bases to trimming and J lost 7 bases, with 15 bases between them. Per germline, CDR1 SGHRS and CDR2 YFSETQ. The CDR3 nucleotides read TGCGCCAGCAGCTTTTATTCCCTAGACGGCGGGGAGCTGTTTTTT. It encodes CASSFYSLDGGELFF.

The gene calls are TRBV28 and TRBJ1-1, with TRBD1 matching 7 bases. The CDR3 loop spans 14 amino acids. V lost 9 bases, J lost 0 bases, and 7 bases stayed unmatched. Looked up from germline, CDR1 is MDHEN and CDR2 is SYDVKM. CDR3 sequence reads: CASTSGQLNTEAFF. The CDR3 DNA reads TGTGCCAGTACCTCGGGACAGCTGAACACTGAAGCTTTCTTT.

The chain employs TRBV5-1 and TRBJ2-3; the match to TRBD2 covers 7 bases. Germline V gene sequence: CDR1 SGHRS, CDR2 YFSETQ. The V gene end was trimmed by 5 bases and the J gene end by 5 bases; junction bases not matched to a gene: 5. CDR3 length: 13 amino acids. This chain's CDR3 is CASRREVLDTQYF. CDR3 DNA: TGCGCCAGCAGACGGGAGGTGTTAGATACGCAGTATTTT.

The chain uses TRBV7-9 and TRBJ1-1; the D gene is possibly TRBD1 (5 bases). Trimming took 5 bases from V and 4 from J, leaving 17 bases between them. This CDR3 spans 15 amino acids. The germline CDR1 and CDR2 sequences are SEHNR and FQNEAQ (reference sequence). The CDR3 sequence is CASSPPRGESTEAFF. For the CDR3, the DNA is TGTGCCAGCAGCCCACCCCGGGGGGAATCCACTGAAGCTTTCTTT. The entire variable domain, with the rest obtained from reference TRBV7-9 and TRBJ1-1, is as follows: DTGVSQNPRHKITKRGQNVTFRCDPISEHNRLYWYRQTLGQGPEFLTYFQNEAQLEKSRLLSDRFSAERPKGSFSTLEIQRTEQGDSAMYLCASSPPRGESTEAFFGQGTRLTVV.

The chain carries TRBV25-1 and TRBJ2-5; tentative D call: TRBD2 (7 bases). V was trimmed by 4 bases and J by 4 bases, leaving 13 bases between them. The CDR3 consists of 14 residues. Germline V gene lookup returns CDR1 MGHDK and CDR2 SYGVNS. The CDR3 DNA reads TGTGCCAGCAGTGTTCGGGGGGCGGGAGAGACCCAGTACTTC. Translating it yields CASSVRGAGETQYF.

The chain carries TRBV5-8 and TRBJ1-5; D unresolved. CDR1 and CDR2 (germline): SGHTS, YDEGEE. The CDR3 has 14 residues. With 4 bases removed from V and 1 base from J, the gap between germline ends came to 9 bases. The CDR3 here is CASSNDPSNQPQHF. In DNA, the CDR3 is TGTGCCAGCAGCAATGACCCAAGCAATCAGCCCCAGCATTTT.

The V and J genes are TRBV15 and TRBJ2-3; D is undetermined. V was pared by 3 bases and J by 6 bases, with 10 bases between. CDR3 length: 13 amino acids. CDR1 and CDR2 (germline): LNHNV, YYDKDF (reference sequence). The CDR3 region has the DNA TGTGCCACCAGCAGGGCGCTCGGGGATACGCAGTATTTT. This codes for CATSRALGDTQYF.

This rearrangement joins TRBV11-2 to TRBJ2-7; 7 bases align to TRBD2. The CDR3 covers 14 residues. Germline trimming cut 0 bases from V and 2 bases from J; bases unmatched to any gene: 1. Germline V gene sequence: CDR1 SGHAT, CDR2 FQNNGV. The CDR3 bases are TGTGCCAGCAGCTTAGATAGCGGGCCCTACGAGCAGTACTTC. Its translation: CASSLDSGPYEQYF.

The chain joins TRBV6-6 to TRBJ2-7; weak D call: TRBD2 (6 bases). V was pared by 6 bases and J by 0 bases, with 9 bases between. The CDR3 is 13 residues long. Germline V gene lookup returns CDR1 MNHNY and CDR2 SVGAGI (reference sequence). The CDR3 reads CASRDGSSYEQYF. CDR3 bases: TGTGCCAGCAGGGACGGGAGCTCCTACGAGCAGTACTTC.

V gene TRBV7-2 combines with J gene TRBJ2-1; 9 bases fit TRBD2. The CDR3 sequence is 18 residues long. Germline assignment: CDR1 SGHTA and CDR2 FQGNSA. J was trimmed by 5 bases and V by 1 base; bases with no gene match: 12. CDR3 amino acids: CASSLEPSGKGRNNEQFF. CDR3 coding DNA: TGTGCCAGCAGCTTAGAACCTAGCGGGAAAGGACGGAACAATGAGCAGTTCTTC.

V is TRBV12-5 and J is TRBJ2-1, with unresolved D. The CDR3 covers 12 residues. Trimming pared 2 bases from V and 9 bases from J, leaving 8 bases between. The germline gives CDR1 LGHNT, CDR2 FRNRAP. The CDR3 sequence: CASGLSQTEQFF. CDR3 in DNA: TGTGCTAGTGGTTTGTCCCAGACTGAGCAGTTCTTC.